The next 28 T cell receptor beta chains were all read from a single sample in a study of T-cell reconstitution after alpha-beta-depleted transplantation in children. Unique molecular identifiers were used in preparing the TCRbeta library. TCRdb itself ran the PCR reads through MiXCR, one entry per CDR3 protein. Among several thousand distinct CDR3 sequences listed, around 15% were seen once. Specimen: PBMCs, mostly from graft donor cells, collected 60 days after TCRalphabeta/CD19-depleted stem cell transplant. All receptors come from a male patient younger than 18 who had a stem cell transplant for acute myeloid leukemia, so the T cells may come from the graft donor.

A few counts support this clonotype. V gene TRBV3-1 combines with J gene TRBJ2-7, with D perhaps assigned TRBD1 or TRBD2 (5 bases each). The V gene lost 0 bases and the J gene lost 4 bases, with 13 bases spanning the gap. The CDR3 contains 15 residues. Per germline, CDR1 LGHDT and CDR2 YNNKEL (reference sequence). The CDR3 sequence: CASSQDVTGTYEQYF. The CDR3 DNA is TGTGCCAGCAGCCAAGACGTAACCGGGACGTACGAGCAGTACTTC.

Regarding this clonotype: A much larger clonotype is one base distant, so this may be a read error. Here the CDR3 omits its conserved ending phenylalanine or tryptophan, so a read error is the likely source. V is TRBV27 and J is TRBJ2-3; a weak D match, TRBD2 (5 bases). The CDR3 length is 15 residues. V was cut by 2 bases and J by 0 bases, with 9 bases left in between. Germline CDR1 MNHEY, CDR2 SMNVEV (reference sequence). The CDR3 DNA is TGTGCCAGCAGTTTAGGAGGAGGTAGCACAGATACGCAGTATTAT. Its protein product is CASSLGGGSTDTQYY.

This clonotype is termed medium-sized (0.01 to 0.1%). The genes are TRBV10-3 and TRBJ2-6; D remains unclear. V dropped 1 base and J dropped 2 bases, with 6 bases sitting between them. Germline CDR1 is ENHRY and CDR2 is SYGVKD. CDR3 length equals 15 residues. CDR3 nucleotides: TGTGCCATCAGTGAGTTCGGTCCTGGGGCCAACGTCCTGACTTTC. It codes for CAISEFGPGANVLTF.

This chain's CDR3 is CASSLAVTAGGPPLFF. CDR3 sequence (DNA): TGTGCCAGCAGCTTAGCAGTGACAGCGGGGGGGCCCCCTCTGTTTTTT. V is TRBV7-2 and J is TRBJ2-2; 10 bases align to TRBD2. Germline values: CDR1 SGHTA, CDR2 FQGNSA. V dropped 0 bases and J dropped 14; count of bases not matched to a gene: 12. This CDR3 is 16 amino acids long. The full variable domain, rest sourced from reference TRBV7-2 and TRBJ2-2, is GAGVSQSPSNKVTEKGKDVELRCDPISGHTALYWYRQSLGQGLEFLIYFQGNSAPDKSGLPSDRFSAERTGGSVSTLTIQRTQQEDSAVYLCASSLAVTAGGPPLFFGEGSRLTVL.

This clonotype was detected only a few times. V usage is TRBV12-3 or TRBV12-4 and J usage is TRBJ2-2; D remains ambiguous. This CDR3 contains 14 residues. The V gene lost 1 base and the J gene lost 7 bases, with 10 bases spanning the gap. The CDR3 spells CASSLGPSGGELFF. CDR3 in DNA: TGTGCCAGCAGTTTAGGCCCCTCGGGCGGGGAGCTGTTTTTT.

The CDR3 region has the DNA TGCAGTGCTAGGATTTCTAAGGCAACGGGGTACAATGAGCAGTTCTTC. Amino acids: CSARISKATGYNEQFF. The chain joins TRBV20-1 to TRBJ2-1; D may be TRBD2 (5 bases). CDR3 length: 16 amino acids. Germline lookup yields CDR1 DFQATT and CDR2 SNEGSKA (reference sequence). With 3 bases removed from V and 4 bases from J, the gap between germline ends came to 19 bases.

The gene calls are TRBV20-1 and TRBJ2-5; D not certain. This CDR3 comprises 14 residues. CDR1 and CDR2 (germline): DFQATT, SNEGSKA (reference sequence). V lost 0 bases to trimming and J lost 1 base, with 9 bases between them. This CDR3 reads CSARDFNSQETQYF. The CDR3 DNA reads TGCAGTGCTAGAGATTTTAACAGCCAAGAGACCCAGTACTTC.

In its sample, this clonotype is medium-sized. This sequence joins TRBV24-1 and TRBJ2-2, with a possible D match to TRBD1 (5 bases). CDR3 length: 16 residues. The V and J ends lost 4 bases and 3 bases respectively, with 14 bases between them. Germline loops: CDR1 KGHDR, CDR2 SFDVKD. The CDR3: CATSDKTRVDTGELFF. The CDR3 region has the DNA TGTGCCACCAGTGACAAAACCAGGGTAGACACCGGGGAGCTGTTTTTT.

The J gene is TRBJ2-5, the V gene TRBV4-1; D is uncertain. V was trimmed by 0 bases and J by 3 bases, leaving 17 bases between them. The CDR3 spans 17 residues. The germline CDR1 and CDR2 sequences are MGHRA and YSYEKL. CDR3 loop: CASSQEGSLDPKETQYF. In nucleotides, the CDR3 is TGCGCCAGCAGCCAAGAAGGATCCCTAGACCCTAAAGAGACCCAGTACTTC.

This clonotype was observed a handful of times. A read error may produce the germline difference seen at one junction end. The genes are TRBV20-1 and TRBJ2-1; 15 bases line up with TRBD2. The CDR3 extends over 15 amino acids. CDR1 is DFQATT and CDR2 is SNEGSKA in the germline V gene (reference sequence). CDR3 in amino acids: CCARGLAGGRNEQFF. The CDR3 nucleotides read TGCTGTGCCAGAGGACTAGCGGGAGGGCGGAATGAGCAGTTCTTC.

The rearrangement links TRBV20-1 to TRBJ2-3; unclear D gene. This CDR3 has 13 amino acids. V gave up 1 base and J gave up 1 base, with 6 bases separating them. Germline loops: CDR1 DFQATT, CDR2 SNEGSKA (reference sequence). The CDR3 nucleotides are TGCAGTGCTAGAGGTTCGGGCACAGATACGCAGTATTTT. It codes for CSARGSGTDTQYF.

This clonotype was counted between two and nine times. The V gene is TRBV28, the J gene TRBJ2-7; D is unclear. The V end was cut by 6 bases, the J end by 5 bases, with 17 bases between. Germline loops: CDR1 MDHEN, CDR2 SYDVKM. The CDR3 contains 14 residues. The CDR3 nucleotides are TGTGCCAGCAGGGCCAGAATGACCCAGGACGAGCAGTACTTC. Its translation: CASRARMTQDEQYF.

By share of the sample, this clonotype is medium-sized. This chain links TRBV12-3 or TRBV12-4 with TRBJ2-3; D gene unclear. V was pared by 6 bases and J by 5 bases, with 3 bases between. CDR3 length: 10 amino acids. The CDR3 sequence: CASRGDTQYF. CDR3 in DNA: TGTGCCAGCAGAGGAGATACGCAGTATTTT.

The CDR3, as DNA: TGCAGTGCTAGAGGAGGGACAGCCTCCTACGAGCAGTACTTC. It specifies CSARGGTASYEQYF. The chain uses TRBV20-1 and TRBJ2-7; the match to TRBD1 covers 7 bases. The CDR3 covers 14 residues. Trimming at V came to 1 base and at J to 0 bases, leaving 3 bases not matched to a gene. Germline V gene data show CDR1 as DFQATT and CDR2 as SNEGSKA (reference sequence).

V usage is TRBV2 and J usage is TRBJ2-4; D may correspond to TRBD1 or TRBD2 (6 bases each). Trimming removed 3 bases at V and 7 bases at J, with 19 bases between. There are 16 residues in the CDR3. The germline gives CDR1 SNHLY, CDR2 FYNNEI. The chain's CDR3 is CASSDTSWGRLNIQYF. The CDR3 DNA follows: TGTGCCAGCAGTGATACTAGCTGGGGGCGTCTGAACATTCAGTACTTC.

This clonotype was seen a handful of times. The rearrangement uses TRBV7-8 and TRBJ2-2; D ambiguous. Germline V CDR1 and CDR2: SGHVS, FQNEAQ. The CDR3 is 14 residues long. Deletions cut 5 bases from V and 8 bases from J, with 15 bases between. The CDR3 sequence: CASSPRASSGELFF. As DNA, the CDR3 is TGTGCCAGCAGCCCTAGGGCGTCTTCGGGGGAGCTGTTTTTT.

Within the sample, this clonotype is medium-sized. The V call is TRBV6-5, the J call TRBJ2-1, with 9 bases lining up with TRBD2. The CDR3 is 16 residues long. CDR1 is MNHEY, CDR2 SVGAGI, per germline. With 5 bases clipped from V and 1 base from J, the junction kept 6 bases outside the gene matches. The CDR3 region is CASSTLSGRSYNEQFF. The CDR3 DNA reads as TGTGCCAGCAGTACCCTTAGCGGGAGATCCTACAATGAGCAGTTCTTC.

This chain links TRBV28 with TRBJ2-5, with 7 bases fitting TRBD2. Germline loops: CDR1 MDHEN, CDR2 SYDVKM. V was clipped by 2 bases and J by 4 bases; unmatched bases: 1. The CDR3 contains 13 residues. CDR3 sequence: CASSLGGGETQYF. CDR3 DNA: TGTGCCAGCAGTTTAGGGGGGGGAGAGACCCAGTACTTC.

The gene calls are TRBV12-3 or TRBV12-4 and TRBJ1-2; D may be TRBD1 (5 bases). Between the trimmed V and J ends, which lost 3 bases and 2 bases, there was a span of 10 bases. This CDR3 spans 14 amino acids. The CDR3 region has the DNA TGTGCCAGCAGTTTGTTCCAGGGCAACTATGGCTACACCTTC. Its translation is CASSLFQGNYGYTF.

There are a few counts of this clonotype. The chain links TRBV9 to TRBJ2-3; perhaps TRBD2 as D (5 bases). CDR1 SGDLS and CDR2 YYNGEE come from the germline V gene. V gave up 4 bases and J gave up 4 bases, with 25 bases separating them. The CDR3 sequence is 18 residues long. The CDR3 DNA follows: TGTGCCAGCAGCTTCCGGACTGGGAATTTCGGACCCTCAGATACGCAGTATTTT. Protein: CASSFRTGNFGPSDTQYF.

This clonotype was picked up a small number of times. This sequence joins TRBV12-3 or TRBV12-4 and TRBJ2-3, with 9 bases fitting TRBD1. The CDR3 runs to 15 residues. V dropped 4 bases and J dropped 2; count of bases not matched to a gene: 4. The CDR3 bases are TGTGCCAGCAGTTACGGGACAGGGCCCACAGATACGCAGTATTTT. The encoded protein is CASSYGTGPTDTQYF.

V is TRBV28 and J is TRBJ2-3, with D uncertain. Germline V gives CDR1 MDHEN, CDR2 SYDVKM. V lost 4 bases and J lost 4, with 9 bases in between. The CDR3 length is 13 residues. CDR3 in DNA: TGTGCCAGCAGTTCAGTTTACCCAGATACGCAGTATTTT. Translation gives CASSSVYPDTQYF. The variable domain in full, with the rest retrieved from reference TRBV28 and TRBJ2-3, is DVKVTQSSRYLVKRTGEKVFLECVQDMDHENMFWYRQDPGLGLRLIYFSYDVKMKEKGDIPEGYSVSREKKERFSLILESASTNQTSMYLCASSSVYPDTQYFGPGTRLTVL.

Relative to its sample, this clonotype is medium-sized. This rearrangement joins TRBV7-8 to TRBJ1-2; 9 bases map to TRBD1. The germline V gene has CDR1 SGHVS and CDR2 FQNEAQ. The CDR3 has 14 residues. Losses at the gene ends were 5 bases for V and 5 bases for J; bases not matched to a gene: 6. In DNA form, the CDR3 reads TGTGCCAGCAGCAACCGGGACAGGGATTATGGCTACACCTTC. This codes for CASSNRDRDYGYTF. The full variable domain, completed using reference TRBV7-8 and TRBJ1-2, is GAGVSQSPRYKVAKRGQDVALRCDPISGHVSLFWYQQALGQGPEFLTYFQNEAQLDKSGLPSDRFFAERPEGSVSTLKIQRTQQEDSAVYLCASSNRDRDYGYTFGSGTRLTVV.

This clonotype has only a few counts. As DNA, the CDR3 is TGTGCCACCAGTGATTGGGGCGGGCGGAACTCGATCAATGAGCAGTTCTTC. It yields the protein CATSDWGGRNSINEQFF. The chain recombines TRBV24-1 with TRBJ2-1, with D tentatively TRBD1 or TRBD2 (5 bases each). The CDR3 is 17 amino acids. V was cut by 2 bases and J by 6 bases, with 19 bases left in between. Germline V gene data show CDR1 as KGHDR and CDR2 as SFDVKD.

This CDR3 is CATSRDGGTDEKLFF. CDR3 sequence (DNA): TGTGCCACCAGCAGAGATGGGGGAACGGATGAAAAACTGTTTTTT. This chain uses TRBV15 with TRBJ1-4; possibly TRBD1 for D (5 bases). The V end was cut by 0 bases, the J end by 6 bases, with 11 bases between. Germline V gene sequence: CDR1 LNHNV, CDR2 YYDKDF (reference sequence). CDR3 length: 15 amino acids.

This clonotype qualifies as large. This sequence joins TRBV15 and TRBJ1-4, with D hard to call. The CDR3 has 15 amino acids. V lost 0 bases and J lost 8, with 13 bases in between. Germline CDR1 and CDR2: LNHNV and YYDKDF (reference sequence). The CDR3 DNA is TGTGCCACCAGCAGAGATCTTTTCTCGCGGGAAAAACTGTTTTTT. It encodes CATSRDLFSREKLFF.

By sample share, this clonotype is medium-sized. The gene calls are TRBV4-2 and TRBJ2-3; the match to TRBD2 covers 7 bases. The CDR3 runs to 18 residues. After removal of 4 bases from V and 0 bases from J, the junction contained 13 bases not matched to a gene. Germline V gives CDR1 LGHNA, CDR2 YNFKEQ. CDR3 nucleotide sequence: TGTGCCAGCAGCCCGTCGTCGATTGGCGGGGGAAGCACAGATACGCAGTATTTT. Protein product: CASSPSSIGGGSTDTQYF.

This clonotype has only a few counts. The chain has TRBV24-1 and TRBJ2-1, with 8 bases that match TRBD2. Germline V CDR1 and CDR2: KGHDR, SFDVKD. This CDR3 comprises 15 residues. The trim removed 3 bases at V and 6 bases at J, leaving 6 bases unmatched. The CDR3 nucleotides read TGTGCCACCAGTGATCCCGGGACTAGAACCAATGAGCAGTTCTTC. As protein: CATSDPGTRTNEQFF.